Shown below are 18 T cell receptor beta chains from a single sample sequenced in a study of cytomegalovirus exposure and HLA in healthy donors. Both 60 Vbeta primers and 13 Jbeta primers went into the PCR. Clones were sequenced by immunoSEQ multiplex PCR, and TCRdb holds only the in-frame ones, with some missing. The table lists about 200,000 clones, 85% of them singletons, with 2% to 2.5% in the top ten. What was sequenced was PBMCs. Receptor source: a woman between 45 and 60 years old in good health and CMV-seronegative.

This clone was counted a few times. The chain employs TRBV29-1 and TRBJ2-2; TRBD2 agrees at 14 bases. Germline CDR1 SQVTM, CDR2 ANQGSEA. V shed 0 bases and J 6 bases; nucleotides not matched to a gene: 12. The CDR3 length is 19 residues. CDR3 protein: CSVEEYRPGLAGDPGELFF. In DNA form, the CDR3 reads TGCAGCGTTGAAGAATATCGCCCGGGACTAGCGGGAGATCCCGGGGAGCTGTTTTTT.

This clone has only a few counts. The chain is built from TRBV7-2 and TRBJ2-1, with TRBD1 matching over 10 bases. CDR3 length equals 16 residues. V dropped 1 base and J dropped 2; count of bases not matched to a gene: 2. Germline CDR1 is SGHTA and CDR2 is FQGNSA. As DNA, the CDR3 is TGTGCCAGCAGCTTAGTGGGGACAGGGGCCTACAATGAGCAGTTCTTC. Protein: CASSLVGTGAYNEQFF.

The chain employs TRBV27 and TRBJ1-1; no reliable D call. Germline V lookup: CDR1 MNHEY, CDR2 SMNVEV (reference sequence). The CDR3 contains 18 residues. Trimming left V 7 bases short and J 4 bases short, with 28 bases between. For the CDR3, the DNA is TGTGCCAGCACTCTAGGAAAGCCGGGGAAACCAGAAGGCACTGAAGCTTTCTTT. As protein: CASTLGKPGKPEGTEAFF.

The chain is built from TRBV10-2 and TRBJ1-5; 7 bases map to TRBD1. Germline CDR1 is WSHSY and CDR2 is SAAADI. The length of the CDR3 is 15 residues. The trim removed 5 bases at V and 0 bases at J, leaving 4 bases unmatched. CDR3 protein: CASSRQGSSNQPQHF. CDR3 sequence (DNA): TGCGCCAGCAGTCGACAGGGTTCTAGCAATCAGCCCCAGCATTTT.

J is TRBJ1-3 and V is TRBV6-5; D unresolved. The germline V gene encodes CDR1 MNHEY and CDR2 SVGAGI. CDR3 size: 14 residues. V was pared by 6 bases and J by 0 bases, with 9 bases between. The CDR3 protein is CASRLSYSGNTIYF. The CDR3 bases are TGTGCCAGCAGGCTTAGTTACTCTGGAAACACCATATATTTT.

The rearrangement uses TRBV11-2 and TRBJ1-4, with a weak D call TRBD1 (5 bases). The germline CDR1 and CDR2 sequences are SGHAT and FQNNGV. V shed 2 bases and J shed 8 bases, with 12 bases lying between them. The CDR3 has 14 amino acids. The DNA for the CDR3 is TGTGCCAGCAGCTTAACCAGGGTTGGGGAAAAACTGTTTTTT. Translated: CASSLTRVGEKLFF.

V gene TRBV7-8 combines with J gene TRBJ2-5, with 8 positions matching TRBD2. With V trimmed by 5 bases and J by 5 bases, 7 bases remained unmatched. Germline CDR1 SGHVS, CDR2 FQNEAQ. There are 14 residues in the CDR3. In DNA form, the CDR3 reads TGTGCCAGCAGCCAAAGGACTAGCTGGGAGACCCAGTACTTC. As protein: CASSQRTSWETQYF. The entire variable domain, with the rest obtained from reference TRBV7-8 and TRBJ2-5, is as follows: GAGVSQSPRYKVAKRGQDVALRCDPISGHVSLFWYQQALGQGPEFLTYFQNEAQLDKSGLPSDRFFAERPEGSVSTLKIQRTQQEDSAVYLCASSQRTSWETQYFGPGTRLLVL.

The chain carries TRBV10-1 and TRBJ2-3; a possible D gene is TRBD2 (5 bases). CDR3 length: 16 amino acids. With 2 bases removed from V and 2 bases from J, the gap between germline ends came to 14 bases. Germline V lookup: CDR1 WNHNN, CDR2 SYGVQD (reference sequence). Here the CDR3 DNA reads TGCGCCAGCAGTGAGCGGTTGGCGGGCCTCACAGATACGCAGTATTTT. This sequence encodes CASSERLAGLTDTQYF.

The chain has TRBV25-1 and TRBJ2-1; D unresolved. With 8 bases removed from V and 6 bases from J, the gap between germline ends came to 17 bases. CDR1 is MGHDK, CDR2 SYGVNS, per germline. CDR3 length: 14 residues. The CDR3 sequence: CASRDTSSGNEQFF. The CDR3 DNA follows: TGTGCCAGCCGCGACACATCGTCCGGCAATGAGCAGTTCTTC.

This clone came up a few times. The chain uses TRBV30 and TRBJ2-1, with 8 bases fitting TRBD2. The CDR3 has 14 amino acids. After removal of 0 bases from V and 7 bases from J, the junction contained 5 bases not matched to a gene. Germline CDR1 GTSNPN, CDR2 SVGIG (reference sequence). The CDR3 coding sequence is TGTGCCTGGAGTGTACTGGGACTAGGGAATGAGCAGTTCTTC. Its protein is CAWSVLGLGNEQFF.

With regard to this clone: The same CDR3 also results from other DNA sequences found in this sample. The chain links TRBV15 to TRBJ2-4; TRBD1 might be the D (7 bases). CDR1 and CDR2 from the germline V gene are LNHNV and YYDKDF (reference sequence). Trimming stripped 3 bases from V and 0 bases from J, with 12 bases between. The CDR3 totals 16 residues. The CDR3 here is CATSSRQGGAKNIQYF. The CDR3 DNA follows: TGTGCCACCAGCAGCCGACAGGGAGGAGCCAAAAACATTCAGTACTTC.

The rearrangement uses TRBV6-6 and TRBJ2-3, with 10 bases lining up with TRBD2. Trimming removed 6 bases from V and 6 bases from J; junction bases left unmatched: 12. Germline CDR1 reads MNHNY; CDR2 reads SVGAGI (reference sequence). CDR3 length: 16 residues. CDR3 in DNA: TGTGCCAGCAGCCCCAGGCTAGCGGGAGAGCGGGATACGCAGTATTTT. Protein sequence: CASSPRLAGERDTQYF.

The chain combines TRBV6-6 with TRBJ1-5; 9 bases are shared with TRBD1. There are 15 residues in the CDR3. V gave up 5 bases and J gave up 0 bases; unmatched junction bases: 2. Germline V gene data show CDR1 as MNHNY and CDR2 as SVGAGI (reference sequence). The CDR3 nucleotides read TGTGCCAGCAGTAGGGACAGGGATAGCAATCAGCCCCAGCATTTT. This gives the protein CASSRDRDSNQPQHF.

This clone has a handful of counts. The chain uses TRBV4-1 and TRBJ2-7; no clear D. CDR3 size: 15 residues. The germline V gene has CDR1 MGHRA and CDR2 YSYEKL. The V end was cut by 1 base, the J end by 0 bases, with 10 bases between. CDR3 coding DNA: TGCGCCAGCAGCCAAGCTACGAAACTCTCCTACGAGCAGTACTTC. It encodes CASSQATKLSYEQYF.

The J gene is TRBJ1-2, the V gene TRBV19; 7 bases match TRBD1. There are 16 residues in the CDR3. V lost 3 bases, J lost 0 bases, and 7 bases stayed unmatched. CDR1 is LNHDA, CDR2 SQIVND, per germline (reference sequence). The CDR3 nucleotides read TGTGCCAGTAGTATTGGGACAGATTCTTCTAACTATGGCTACACCTTC. It translates to CASSIGTDSSNYGYTF.

The CDR3 sequence: CASSMLWQAYEQYF. CDR3 coding DNA: TGTGCCAGTAGTATGTTATGGCAGGCGTACGAGCAGTACTTC. The genes are TRBV19 and TRBJ2-7; D gene unclear. V shed 3 bases and J shed 4 bases, with 13 bases lying between them. Germline V gene lookup returns CDR1 LNHDA and CDR2 SQIVND (reference sequence). This CDR3 has 14 residues.

This chain joins TRBV7-9 and TRBJ1-4; a weak D match, TRBD1 (5 bases). The germline gives CDR1 SEHNR, CDR2 FQNEAQ (reference sequence). The CDR3 totals 15 residues. V was pared by 5 bases and J by 7 bases, with 17 bases between. CDR3 sequence: CASSGLGGVFEKLFF. CDR3 sequence (DNA): TGTGCCAGCAGCGGACTAGGAGGGGTGTTTGAAAAACTGTTTTTT. Based on the CDR3 plus reference TRBV7-9 and TRBJ1-4, the full variable domain is DTGVSQNPRHKITKRGQNVTFRCDPISEHNRLYWYRQTLGQGPEFLTYFQNEAQLEKSRLLSDRFSAERPKGSFSTLEIQRTEQGDSAMYLCASSGLGGVFEKLFFGSGTQLSVL.

DNA of the CDR3: TGTGCCAGCTCAACTAGCGGGAGGGCCCTGAGCTCCTACAATGAGCAGTTCTTC. Translation gives CASSTSGRALSSYNEQFF. The chain uses TRBV27 and TRBJ2-1, with 13 bases lining up with TRBD2. The CDR3 length is 18 residues. J gave up 0 bases and V 8 bases, and 10 bases lay outside the gene matches. Germline assignment: CDR1 MNHEY and CDR2 SMNVEV (reference sequence).